A selection of T cell receptor beta chains follows, all from one sample in a study of T cells in Graves' hyperthyroidism and ophthalmopathy. TCRdb re-analysed the multiplex PCR reads in MiXCR, keeping a single row per CDR3 protein. This sample carries more than 300,000 distinct CDR3 sequences, 14% of them seen once, and the ten largest clones take approximately 23%. The sample consisted of blood. The receptors shown here come from a woman under 40 with Graves' hyperthyroidism. CDR3s include the opening cysteine and the closing phenylalanine or tryptophan. Fields, in order: V gene, clone size, D gene, J gene, CDR3 protein, CDR3 DNA. D genes are given only for firm matches. Part of the rows lack a size; the others show once, few, many or a class for expanded clones.

V gene: TRBV30
clone size: few
D gene: NA
J gene: TRBJ1-2
CDR3 protein: CAWSPGALDYGYTF
CDR3 DNA: TGTGCCTGGAGTCCCGGGGCGCTGGACTATGGCTACACCTTC

V gene: TRBV12-3/TRBV12-4
clone size: NA
D gene: NA
J gene: TRBJ2-1
CDR3 protein: CASSFLFRENYNEQFF
CDR3 DNA: TGTGCCAGCAGTTTTTTGTTCCGGGAGAATTACAATGAGCAGTTCTTC

V gene: TRBV28
clone size: many
D gene: NA
J gene: TRBJ2-7
CDR3 protein: CASSSAGLYEQYF
CDR3 DNA: TGTGCCAGCAGTTCCGCCGGGTTATACGAGCAGTACTTC

V gene: TRBV6-1
clone size: few
D gene: TRBD1
J gene: TRBJ2-7
CDR3 protein: CASSERQGAYEQYF
CDR3 DNA: TGTGCCAGCAGTGAACGACAGGGGGCCTACGAGCAGTACTTC

V gene: TRBV19
clone size: few
D gene: TRBD1
J gene: TRBJ2-2
CDR3 protein: CASWPGTGAGELFF
CDR3 DNA: TGTGCCAGTTGGCCCGGGACAGGGGCCGGGGAGCTGTTTTTT

V gene: TRBV2
clone size: many
D gene: NA
J gene: TRBJ1-1
CDR3 protein: CASSEEQGTEAFF
CDR3 DNA: TGTGCCAGCAGTGAAGAACAGGGCACTGAAGCTTTCTTT

V gene: TRBV2
clone size: many
D gene: NA
J gene: TRBJ1-4
CDR3 protein: CATTLYNEKLFF
CDR3 DNA: TGTGCCACCACCCTCTATAATGAAAAACTGTTTTTT

V gene: TRBV20-1
clone size: NA
D gene: NA
J gene: TRBJ2-3
CDR3 protein: CSARDRGGAVGSDTQYF
CDR3 DNA: TGCAGTGCTAGAGATCGAGGAGGAGCGGTGGGATCAGATACGCAGTATTTT

V gene: TRBV2
clone size: many
D gene: TRBD2
J gene: TRBJ2-1
CDR3 protein: CASSIVAGGFNEQFF
CDR3 DNA: TGTGCCAGCAGTATTGTAGCGGGAGGGTTCAATGAGCAGTTCTTC

V gene: TRBV5-5
clone size: many
D gene: NA
J gene: TRBJ2-3
CDR3 protein: CASSLSFRTDTQYF
CDR3 DNA: TGTGCCAGCAGCTTGTCGTTTCGCACAGATACGCAGTATTTT

V gene: TRBV6-1
clone size: few
D gene: NA
J gene: TRBJ1-5
CDR3 protein: CASGGSTNQPQHF
CDR3 DNA: TGTGCCAGCGGGGGTAGCACTAATCAGCCCCAGCATTTT

V gene: TRBV29-1
clone size: NA
D gene: TRBD2
J gene: TRBJ2-1
CDR3 protein: CSVRASGSYNEQFF
CDR3 DNA: TGCAGCGTGAGGGCTAGCGGGAGTTACAATGAGCAGTTCTTC

V gene: TRBV7-9
clone size: many
D gene: TRBD2
J gene: TRBJ2-1
CDR3 protein: CAAGGRNTYNEQFF
CDR3 DNA: TGTGCCGCCGGGGGGAGGAATACGTACAATGAGCAGTTCTTC

V gene: TRBV30
clone size: NA
D gene: TRBD2
J gene: TRBJ2-7
CDR3 protein: CAWSVRSGRAGEQYF
CDR3 DNA: TGTGCCTGGAGTGTACGAAGCGGGAGGGCTGGCGAGCAGTACTTC

V gene: TRBV5-6
clone size: many
D gene: NA
J gene: TRBJ2-6
CDR3 protein: CASSLGYSGANVLTF
CDR3 DNA: TGTGCCAGCAGCTTGGGGTACTCTGGGGCCAACGTCCTGACTTTC

V gene: TRBV6-1
clone size: NA
D gene: NA
J gene: TRBJ1-5
CDR3 protein: CASSEGTARQPQHF
CDR3 DNA: TGTGCCAGCAGTGAAGGAACAGCGCGACAGCCCCAGCATTTT

V gene: TRBV11-2
clone size: NA
D gene: NA
J gene: TRBJ2-1
CDR3 protein: CASSQGASGAYIYNEQFF
CDR3 DNA: TGTGCCAGCAGTCAAGGGGCCTCAGGCGCTTATATCTACAATGAGCAGTTCTTC

V gene: TRBV7-6
clone size: NA
D gene: TRBD2
J gene: TRBJ2-4
CDR3 protein: CASSSRGGIHKNIQYF
CDR3 DNA: TGTGCCAGCAGCTCCCGGGGGGGGATTCACAAAAACATTCAGTACTTC

V gene: TRBV20-1
clone size: few
D gene: NA
J gene: TRBJ2-4
CDR3 protein: CSAPVVSGDDTKNIQYF
CDR3 DNA: TGCAGTGCTCCGGTTGTCTCCGGAGACGATACTAAAAACATTCAGTACTTC

V gene: TRBV9
clone size: NA
D gene: NA
J gene: TRBJ1-6
CDR3 protein: CASSVDPSRPNSPLHF
CDR3 DNA: TGTGCCAGCAGCGTAGATCCCAGCCGCCCTAATTCACCCCTCCACTTT

V gene: TRBV20-1
clone size: NA
D gene: NA
J gene: TRBJ2-4
CDR3 protein: CSAFRENIQYF
CDR3 DNA: TGCAGTGCTTTTCGGGAAAACATTCAGTACTTC

V gene: TRBV2
clone size: many
D gene: NA
J gene: TRBJ1-2
CDR3 protein: CASSPRAYGYTF
CDR3 DNA: TGTGCCAGCAGTCCCCGGGCCTATGGCTACACCTTC

V gene: TRBV13
clone size: many
D gene: NA
J gene: TRBJ2-3
CDR3 protein: CASSLKPDTQYF
CDR3 DNA: TGTGCCAGCAGCTTAAAACCCGATACGCAGTATTTT

V gene: TRBV20-1
clone size: many
D gene: TRBD2
J gene: TRBJ2-1
CDR3 protein: CSARVDETSGMNNEQFF
CDR3 DNA: TGCAGTGCTAGAGTTGACGAGACTAGCGGTATGAACAATGAGCAGTTCTTC

V gene: TRBV28
clone size: many
D gene: TRBD1
J gene: TRBJ1-6
CDR3 protein: CASSLEGAPNSPLHF
CDR3 DNA: TGTGCCAGCAGTCTCGAGGGGGCTCCTAATTCACCCCTCCACTTT

V gene: TRBV5-1
clone size: many
D gene: TRBD2
J gene: TRBJ2-1
CDR3 protein: CASSGKGLAGGGWYEQFF
CDR3 DNA: TGCGCCAGCAGCGGAAAGGGACTAGCGGGAGGAGGCTGGTATGAGCAGTTCTTC

V gene: TRBV6-1
clone size: many
D gene: TRBD1
J gene: TRBJ2-7
CDR3 protein: CASSTHRGVYEQYF
CDR3 DNA: TGTGCCAGCAGTACCCACAGGGGGGTCTACGAGCAGTACTTC

V gene: TRBV27
clone size: few
D gene: NA
J gene: TRBJ1-4
CDR3 protein: CASSSRGLGEKLFF
CDR3 DNA: TGTGCCAGCAGTTCGAGGGGCTTGGGAGAAAAACTGTTTTTT

V gene: TRBV11-2
clone size: NA
D gene: TRBD1
J gene: TRBJ2-2
CDR3 protein: CASSLVGGSAGELFF
CDR3 DNA: TGTGCCAGCAGCTTAGTAGGGGGCAGCGCCGGGGAGCTGTTTTTT

V gene: TRBV3-1
clone size: many
D gene: NA
J gene: TRBJ1-1
CDR3 protein: CASSQERRNTEAFF
CDR3 DNA: TGTGCCAGCAGCCAAGAGCGAAGGAACACTGAAGCTTTCTTT

V gene: TRBV9
clone size: NA
D gene: NA
J gene: TRBJ1-6
CDR3 protein: CASSVARTPLHF
CDR3 DNA: TGTGCCAGCAGCGTAGCTCGGACCCCCCTCCACTTT